Listed here is a single T cell receptor (beta chain). What it binds is unknown. This CDR3 region has 16 residues. Germline-derived CDR1 and CDR2 are SEHNR and FQNEAQ (reference sequence). J lost 8 bases, V lost 2 bases, and 13 bases had no gene match. The record originates from a study of cytomegalovirus exposure and HLA in healthy donors. Study observations and caveats: The study recorded fewer than 200 TCR beta chains that were cytomegalovirus-associated. Three chains linked to CMV were shown in vitro to be specific for CMV antigens.

Profiling relied on immunoSEQ multiplex PCR, and the TCRdb table lists in-frame clones only, not all of them. Of under 350,000 clones in the sample, around 85% were seen once. This clonotype originated in a woman younger than 30 in good health and CMV-seronegative. Sequencing used PBMCs. The chain uses TRBV7-9 and TRBJ1-2; 8 bases match TRBD1. CDR3 region: CASSLMSQGALGGYTF. The CDR3 coding sequence is TGTGCCAGCAGCTTAATGTCCCAGGGGGCGCTTGGCGGCTACACCTTC.